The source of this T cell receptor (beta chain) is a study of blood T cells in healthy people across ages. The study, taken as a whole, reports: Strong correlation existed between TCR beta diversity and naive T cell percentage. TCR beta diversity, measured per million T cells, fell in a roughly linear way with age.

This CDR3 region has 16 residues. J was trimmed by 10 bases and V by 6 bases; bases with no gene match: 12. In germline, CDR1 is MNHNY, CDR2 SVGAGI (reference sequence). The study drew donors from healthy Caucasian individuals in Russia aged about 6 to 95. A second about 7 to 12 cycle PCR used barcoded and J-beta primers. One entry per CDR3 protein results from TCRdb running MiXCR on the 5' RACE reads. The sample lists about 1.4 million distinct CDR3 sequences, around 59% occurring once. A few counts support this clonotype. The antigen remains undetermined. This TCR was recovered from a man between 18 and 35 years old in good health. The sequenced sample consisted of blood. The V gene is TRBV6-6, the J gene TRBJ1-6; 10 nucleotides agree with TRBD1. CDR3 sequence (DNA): TGTGCCAGCAGCGCTGGATGGGACAGGGGAGAATCACCCCTCCACTTT. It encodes CASSAGWDRGESPLHF.